Listed here are 9 T cell receptor beta chains from one sample, sequenced in a study of blood T cell repertoires in COVID-19. Assay: immunoSEQ multiplex PCR; the TCRdb copy retains only in-frame clones and omits some. Among some 340,000 clones, more than 90% were seen once, and the ten largest hold 3.9%. Sequenced input: PBMCs or T cells enriched from blood (not recorded which). Every receptor here comes from a woman aged 25-40 years who had been exposed to COVID-19.

This chain links TRBV15 with TRBJ2-2, with D maybe TRBD1 (6 bases). Germline V CDR1 and CDR2: LNHNV, YYDKDF (reference sequence). The CDR3 runs 14 residues. Trimming took 7 bases from V and 1 from J, leaving 10 bases between them. CDR3 sequence: CATKKTGNTGELFF. As DNA, the CDR3 is TGTGCCACCAAAAAGACAGGGAACACCGGGGAGCTGTTTTTT.

The J gene is TRBJ1-5, the V gene TRBV6-2 or TRBV6-3, with 8 nucleotides matching TRBD1. Germline V CDR1 and CDR2: MNHEY, SVGEGT. This CDR3 spans 14 amino acids. Germline trimming cut 4 bases from V and 7 bases from J; bases unmatched to any gene: 6. As DNA, the CDR3 is TGTGCCAGCAGTTCACGGACAGGGTGGCAGCCCCAGCATTTT. Protein sequence: CASSSRTGWQPQHF.

The chain recombines TRBV6-1 with TRBJ2-1; 15 positions match TRBD2. CDR1 is MNHNS and CDR2 is SASEGT in the germline V gene. This CDR3 is built from 16 residues. After removal of 3 bases from V and 7 bases from J, the junction contained 4 bases not matched to a gene. The CDR3 here is CASSDPGLAGGNEQFF. CDR3 bases: TGTGCCAGCAGTGACCCTGGACTAGCGGGGGGGAATGAGCAGTTCTTC.

The chain carries TRBV18 and TRBJ1-2, with D maybe TRBD1 (6 bases). V shed 6 bases and J shed 4 bases, with 21 bases lying between them. Germline V gives CDR1 KGHSH, CDR2 LQKENI. The CDR3 has 16 amino acids. The chain's CDR3 is CASSPITGDTTYGYTF. In DNA, the CDR3 is TGTGCCAGCTCGCCTATTACCGGGGACACCACCTATGGCTACACCTTC.

As concerns this clone: Other DNA sequences in this specimen translate into the identical CDR3. V gene TRBV14 combines with J gene TRBJ1-1; 7 bases agree with TRBD1. The CDR3 has 15 residues. V dropped 4 bases and J dropped 1; count of bases not matched to a gene: 6. Germline V gives CDR1 SGHDN, CDR2 FVKESK. CDR3 in DNA: TGTGCCAGCAGCCCGCAGACAGGGTGGAACACTGAAGCTTTCTTT. This gives the protein CASSPQTGWNTEAFF.

This sequence joins TRBV19 and TRBJ2-1; the match to TRBD2 covers 12 bases. This CDR3 is built from 16 residues. Germline CDR1 and CDR2: LNHDA and SQIVND (reference sequence). V trimming: 4 bases; J trimming: 8 bases; junction bases outside the gene matches: 9. The DNA of the CDR3 is TGTGCCAGTAGTAGTGGAACTAGCGGGGGGAGGTATGAGCAGTTCTTC. It specifies CASSSGTSGGRYEQFF.

This chain links TRBV9 with TRBJ1-2; TRBD1 matches 7 bases. The CDR3 is 14 amino acids. Unmatched junction bases numbered 6, after V lost 3 bases and J lost 4 bases. Germline CDR1 and CDR2: SGDLS and YYNGEE. The CDR3 reads CASSGGGVTYGYTF. The CDR3 DNA reads as TGTGCCAGCAGCGGAGGGGGCGTTACCTATGGCTACACCTTC.

V gene TRBV11-2 combines with J gene TRBJ1-2; 7 bases match TRBD1. Trimming took 5 bases from V and 6 from J; bases not matched to a gene: 15. This CDR3 comprises 16 residues. Per the germline V gene, CDR1 is SGHAT and CDR2 is FQNNGV. Written as DNA, the CDR3 is TGTGCCAGCAGCACCCTTCGACAGGGAGACGTTAATGGCTACACCTTC. It specifies CASSTLRQGDVNGYTF.

The chain uses TRBV12-5 and TRBJ2-7; D unclear. The germline V gene has CDR1 LGHNT and CDR2 FRNRAP. V was trimmed by 5 bases and J by 3 bases, leaving 17 bases between them. This CDR3 has 15 amino acids. CDR3 sequence (DNA): TGTGCTAGTGGTCTGACCCCCAGACTCCGCTACGAGCAGTACTTC. Translation: CASGLTPRLRYEQYF.